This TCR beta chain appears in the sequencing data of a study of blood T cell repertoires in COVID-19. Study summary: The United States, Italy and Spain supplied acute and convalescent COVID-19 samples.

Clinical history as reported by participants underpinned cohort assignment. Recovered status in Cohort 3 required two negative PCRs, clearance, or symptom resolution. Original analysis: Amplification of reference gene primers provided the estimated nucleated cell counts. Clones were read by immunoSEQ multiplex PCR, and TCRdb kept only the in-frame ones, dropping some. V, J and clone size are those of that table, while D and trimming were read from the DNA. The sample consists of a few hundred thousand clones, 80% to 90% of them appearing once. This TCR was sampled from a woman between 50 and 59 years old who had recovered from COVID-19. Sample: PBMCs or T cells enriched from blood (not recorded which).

The DNA for the CDR3 is TGTGCCAGCAGGGCCCCGGGGGGCCCCTACAATGAGCAGTTCTTC. It yields the protein CASRAPGGPYNEQFF. This chain links TRBV7-2 with TRBJ2-1, with a tentative D call TRBD2 (7 bases). V lost 6 bases and J 2 bases, leaving 14 bases between the germline ends. The CDR3 has 15 residues. Germline CDR1 and CDR2: SGHTA and FQGNSA.